This TCR beta chain derives from a study of T cells in Graves' hyperthyroidism and ophthalmopathy. General study findings and limits: Blood also carried most thyroid clonotypes expanded above 0.001. A model of 13 V-J pairs discriminated ophthalmopathy from stable hyperthyroidism.

V lost 0 bases, J lost 8 bases, and 7 bases lay in between. The CDR3 length is 12 residues. Germline V gene lookup returns CDR1 MNHEY and CDR2 SVGEGT. Researchers amplified the TCR beta CDR3 regions from RNA transcripts. Carried out on the TCR CDR3, a first-round RT-PCR used the HTBI primer set. TCRdb called the multiplex PCR reads again in MiXCR, with one record for every CDR3 protein. Of about 350,000 distinct CDR3 sequences detected, about 18% appear once; the ten largest clones hold approximately 33%. Each patient was aged 18 to 65 and had newly diagnosed hyperthyroidism of under 2 months' duration. Remarks on this clonotype: Its cognate antigen is unknown. This may be a read error: a much more frequent sequence differs by one nucleotide. Here the CDR3 omits its conserved ending phenylalanine or tryptophan, so a read error is the likely source.

Material for sequencing was blood. The rearrangement links TRBV6-2 or TRBV6-3 to TRBJ1-2; maybe TRBD1 (6 bases). The TCR was taken from a young woman with Graves' hyperthyroidism that later progressed to Graves' ophthalmopathy. CDR3 loop: CASSYSDSGYTL. The CDR3 DNA follows: TGTGCCAGCAGTTACTCGGACAGCGGCTACACCCTC.